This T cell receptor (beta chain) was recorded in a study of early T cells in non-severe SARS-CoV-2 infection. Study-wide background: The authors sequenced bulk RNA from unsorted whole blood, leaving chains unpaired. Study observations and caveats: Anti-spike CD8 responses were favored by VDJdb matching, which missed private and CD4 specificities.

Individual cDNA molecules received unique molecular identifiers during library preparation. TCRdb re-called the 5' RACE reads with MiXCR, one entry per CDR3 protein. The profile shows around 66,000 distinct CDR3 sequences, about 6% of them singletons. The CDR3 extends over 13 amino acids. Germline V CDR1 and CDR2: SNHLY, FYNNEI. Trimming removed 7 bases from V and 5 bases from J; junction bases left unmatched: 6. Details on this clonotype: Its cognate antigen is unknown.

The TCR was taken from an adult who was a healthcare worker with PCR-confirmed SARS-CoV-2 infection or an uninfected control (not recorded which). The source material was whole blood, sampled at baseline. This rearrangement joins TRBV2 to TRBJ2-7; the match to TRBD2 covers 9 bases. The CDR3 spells CASTETSGNEQYF. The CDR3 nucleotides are TGTGCCAGCACCGAGACTAGCGGAAACGAGCAGTACTTC.